The 13 T cell receptor beta chains listed next were all sequenced from one sample in a study of T cell responses to AZD1222 COVID-19 vaccine. The assay was immunoSEQ multiplex PCR, and TCRdb's table has in-frame clones only and misses some. Of under 120,000 clones listed, more than 85% are singletons. The sequences come from peripheral blood, collected on day 0 of AZD1222 vaccination. These receptors were obtained from an adult in good health.

This chain uses TRBV6-6 with TRBJ2-6; D is unclear. The germline V and J ends were trimmed by 7 bases and 0 bases, with 19 bases remaining between them. The CDR3 consists of 18 residues. Germline V gene sequence: CDR1 MNHNY, CDR2 SVGAGI (reference sequence). CDR3 loop: CASKRSVGSLSGANVLTF. In DNA, the CDR3 is TGTGCCAGCAAGCGATCTGTGGGCAGTCTCTCTGGGGCCAACGTCCTGACTTTC.

This rearrangement joins TRBV19 to TRBJ1-3; 7 positions agree with TRBD1. CDR3 length: 15 amino acids. The V gene end was trimmed by 8 bases and the J gene end by 4 bases; junction bases not matched to a gene: 11. Germline V lookup: CDR1 LNHDA, CDR2 SQIVND (reference sequence). CDR3 protein: CASAATGDTGNTIYF. In nucleotides, the CDR3 is TGTGCCAGTGCAGCTACAGGGGACACAGGAAACACCATATATTTT.

The gene calls are TRBV25-1 and TRBJ1-2; 8 positions match TRBD1. Germline V CDR1 and CDR2: MGHDK, SYGVNS. The ends lost 5 bases at V and 5 bases at J; junction bases unmatched: 7. This CDR3 is 14 amino acids long. The CDR3 DNA reads as TGTGCCAGCAGTAGTGCAGGGGGCGCTTATGGCTACACCTTC. Translating gives CASSSAGGAYGYTF.

The chain combines TRBV30 with TRBJ1-4; no clear D gene. The CDR3 runs 13 residues. CDR1 GTSNPN and CDR2 SVGIG come from the germline V gene (reference sequence). V lost 2 bases to trimming and J lost 3 bases, with 7 bases between them. This CDR3 is CAWSPSANEKLFF. In DNA form, the CDR3 reads TGTGCCTGGAGTCCGTCCGCTAATGAAAAACTGTTTTTT.

The chain recombines TRBV3-1 (or the pseudogene TRBV3-2) with TRBJ2-1, with 12 nucleotides matching TRBD2. Germline trimming cut 4 bases from V and 7 bases from J; bases unmatched to any gene: 5. CDR3 length: 15 amino acids. Germline values: CDR1 LGHDT, CDR2 YNNKEL (reference sequence). The CDR3 spells CASSPPLAGGNEQFF. The DNA for the CDR3 is TGTGCCAGCAGCCCGCCCCTAGCGGGAGGGAATGAGCAGTTCTTC.

This sequence joins TRBV15 and TRBJ1-2; D not resolved. V dropped 0 bases and J dropped 6 bases, with 8 bases sitting between them. CDR1 is LNHNV and CDR2 is YYDKDF in the germline V gene (reference sequence). This CDR3 is 13 amino acids long. CDR3 bases: TGTGCCACCAGCAGAGATTTAGCAGATGGCTACACCTTC. Protein sequence: CATSRDLADGYTF.

V is TRBV19 and J is TRBJ2-5; D is perhaps TRBD2 (5 bases). Per germline, CDR1 LNHDA and CDR2 SQIVND (reference sequence). V shed 3 bases and J shed 4 bases, with 12 bases lying between them. The CDR3 contains 14 residues. The CDR3 protein is CASSMSGSRETQYF. The DNA for the CDR3 is TGTGCCAGTAGTATGTCGGGGAGCCGAGAGACCCAGTACTTC.

The chain couples TRBV9 to TRBJ2-3; D not certain. The CDR3 totals 15 residues. Trimming cost V 3 bases and J 0 bases, with 11 bases left between them. From germline, CDR1 is SGDLS and CDR2 YYNGEE. The CDR3 region is CASSGARSSTDTQYF. The CDR3 nucleotides are TGTGCCAGCAGCGGAGCCAGGAGTAGCACAGATACGCAGTATTTT.

The V and J genes are TRBV5-1 and TRBJ1-6; TRBD1 is a possible D gene (6 bases). The CDR3 is 15 amino acids. Germline V gene sequence: CDR1 SGHRS, CDR2 YFSETQ. Trimming shortened V by 2 bases and J by 5 bases, and 11 bases separated the two germline ends. The DNA for the CDR3 is TGCGCCAGCAGCTTACCACAGGGCCATAATTCACCCCTCCACTTT. Its protein is CASSLPQGHNSPLHF.

This sequence joins TRBV6-4 and TRBJ2-7; 8 nucleotides match TRBD2. The CDR3 is made up of 16 amino acids. Losses at the gene ends were 6 bases for V and 2 bases for J; bases not matched to a gene: 12. Germline V gene lookup returns CDR1 MRHNA and CDR2 SNTAGT. The CDR3 spells CASSQSPGREAYEQYF. The CDR3, as DNA: TGTGCCAGCAGCCAATCACCCGGGAGGGAGGCCTACGAGCAGTACTTC.

The rearrangement uses TRBV7-3 and TRBJ2-2; D remains ambiguous. The CDR3 totals 15 residues. V lost 4 bases to trimming and J lost 5 bases, with 14 bases between them. Germline CDR1 is SGHTA and CDR2 is FQGTGA. The CDR3 DNA is TGTGCCAGCAGCTATGACGGGCTCACGACCGGGGAGCTGTTTTTT. This codes for CASSYDGLTTGELFF.

The J gene is TRBJ2-7, the V gene TRBV10-3; no firm D call. Germline CDR1 reads ENHRY; CDR2 reads SYGVKD. V gave up 5 bases and J gave up 3 bases, with 17 bases separating them. The CDR3 consists of 15 residues. CDR3 amino acids: CAISPDSASVYEQYF. The CDR3 region has the DNA TGTGCCATCAGTCCTGACTCAGCCTCGGTCTACGAGCAGTACTTC.

This clone was detected once. This chain joins TRBV6-5 and TRBJ1-1, with D maybe TRBD1 (5 bases). Trimming left V 6 bases short and J 8 bases short, with 16 bases between. The CDR3 sequence is 13 residues long. Germline CDR1 is MNHEY and CDR2 is SVGAGI. The CDR3 coding sequence is TGTGCCAGCAGGGGGACTGGGGAAACAGAAGCTTTCTTT. Its translation: CASRGTGETEAFF.